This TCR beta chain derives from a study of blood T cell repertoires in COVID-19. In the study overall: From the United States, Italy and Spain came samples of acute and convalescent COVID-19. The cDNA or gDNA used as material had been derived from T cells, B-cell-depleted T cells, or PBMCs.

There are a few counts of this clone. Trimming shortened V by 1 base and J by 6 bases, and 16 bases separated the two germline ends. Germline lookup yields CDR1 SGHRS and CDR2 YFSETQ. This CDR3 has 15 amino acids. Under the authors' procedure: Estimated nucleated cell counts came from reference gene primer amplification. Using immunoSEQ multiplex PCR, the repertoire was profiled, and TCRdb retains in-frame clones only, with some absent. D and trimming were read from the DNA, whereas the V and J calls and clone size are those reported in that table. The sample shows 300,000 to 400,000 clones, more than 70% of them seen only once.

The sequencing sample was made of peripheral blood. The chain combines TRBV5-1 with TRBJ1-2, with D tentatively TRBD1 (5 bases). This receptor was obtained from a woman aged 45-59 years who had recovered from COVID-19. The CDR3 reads CASSLLGVGPDGYTF. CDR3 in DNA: TGCGCCAGCAGCTTGTTAGGGGTCGGTCCGGATGGCTACACCTTC.